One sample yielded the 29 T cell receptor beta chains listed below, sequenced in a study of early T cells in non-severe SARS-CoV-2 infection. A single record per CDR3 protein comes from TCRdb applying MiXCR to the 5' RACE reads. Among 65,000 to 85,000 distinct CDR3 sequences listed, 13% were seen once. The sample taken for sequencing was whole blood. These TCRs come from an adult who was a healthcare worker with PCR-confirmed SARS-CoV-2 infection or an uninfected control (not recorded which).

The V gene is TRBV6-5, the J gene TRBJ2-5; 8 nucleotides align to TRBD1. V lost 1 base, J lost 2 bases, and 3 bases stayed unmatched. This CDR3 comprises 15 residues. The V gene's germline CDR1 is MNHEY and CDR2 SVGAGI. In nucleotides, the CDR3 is TGTGCCAGCAGTTACTTGGGACAGGAACAAGAGACCCAGTACTTC. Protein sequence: CASSYLGQEQETQYF.

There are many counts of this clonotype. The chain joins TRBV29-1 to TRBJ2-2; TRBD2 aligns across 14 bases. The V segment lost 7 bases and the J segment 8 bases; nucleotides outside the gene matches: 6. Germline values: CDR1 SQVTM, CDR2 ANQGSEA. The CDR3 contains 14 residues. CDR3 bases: TGCAGCGGGGGACTAGCGGGAGATAAAGGGGAGCTGTTTTTT. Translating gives CSGGLAGDKGELFF.

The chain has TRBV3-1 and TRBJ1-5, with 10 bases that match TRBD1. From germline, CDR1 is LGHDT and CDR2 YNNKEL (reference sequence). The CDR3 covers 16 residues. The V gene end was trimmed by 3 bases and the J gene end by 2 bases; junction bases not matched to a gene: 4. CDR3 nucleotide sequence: TGTGCCAGCAGCCACCCCGGGACAGGGGGCAATCAGCCCCAGCATTTT. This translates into CASSHPGTGGNQPQHF.

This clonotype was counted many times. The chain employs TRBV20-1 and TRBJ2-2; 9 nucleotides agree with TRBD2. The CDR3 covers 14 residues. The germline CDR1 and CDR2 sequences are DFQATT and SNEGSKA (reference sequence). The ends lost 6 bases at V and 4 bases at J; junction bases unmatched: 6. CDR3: CSADAGLATGELFF. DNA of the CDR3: TGCAGTGCGGACGCGGGACTAGCCACCGGGGAGCTGTTTTTT.

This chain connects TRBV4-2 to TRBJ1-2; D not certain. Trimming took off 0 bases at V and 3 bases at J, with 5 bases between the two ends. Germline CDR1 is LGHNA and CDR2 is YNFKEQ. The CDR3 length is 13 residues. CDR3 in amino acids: CASSQDRHYGYTF. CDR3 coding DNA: TGTGCCAGCAGCCAAGATCGGCACTATGGCTACACCTTC.

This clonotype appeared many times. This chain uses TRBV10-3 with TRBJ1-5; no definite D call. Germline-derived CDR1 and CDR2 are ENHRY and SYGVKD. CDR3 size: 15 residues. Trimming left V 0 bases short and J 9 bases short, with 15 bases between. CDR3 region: CAISESGEQSPPQHF. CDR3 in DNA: TGTGCCATCAGTGAGTCGGGTGAACAATCTCCGCCCCAGCATTTT.

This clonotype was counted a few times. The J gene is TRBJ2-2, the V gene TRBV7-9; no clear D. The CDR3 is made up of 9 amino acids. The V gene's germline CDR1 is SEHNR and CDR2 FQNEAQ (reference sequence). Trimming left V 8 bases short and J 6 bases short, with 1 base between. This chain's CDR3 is CASPGELFF. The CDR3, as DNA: TGTGCCAGCCCCGGGGAGCTGTTTTTT.

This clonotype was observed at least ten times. CDR3 coding DNA: TGTGCCAGATTTATGGGCTACACCTTC. Protein: CARFMGYTF. V gene TRBV6-4 combines with J gene TRBJ1-2; no definite D call. Looked up from germline, CDR1 is MRHNA and CDR2 is SNTAGT. The CDR3 loop spans 9 amino acids. Trimming took 9 bases from V and 8 from J, leaving 7 bases between them.

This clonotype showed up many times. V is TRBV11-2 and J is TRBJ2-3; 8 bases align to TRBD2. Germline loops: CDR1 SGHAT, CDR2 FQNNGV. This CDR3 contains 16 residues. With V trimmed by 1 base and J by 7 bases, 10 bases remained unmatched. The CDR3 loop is CASSLVASGYGHTQYF. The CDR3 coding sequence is TGTGCCAGCAGCTTAGTAGCTAGCGGGTATGGGCATACGCAGTATTTT.

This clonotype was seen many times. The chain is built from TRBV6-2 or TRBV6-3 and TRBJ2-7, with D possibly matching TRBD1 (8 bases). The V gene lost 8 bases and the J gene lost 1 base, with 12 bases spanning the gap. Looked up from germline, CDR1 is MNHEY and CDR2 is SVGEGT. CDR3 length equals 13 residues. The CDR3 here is CASGQGGSYEQYF. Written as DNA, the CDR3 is TGTGCCAGCGGACAGGGAGGGTCCTACGAGCAGTACTTC.

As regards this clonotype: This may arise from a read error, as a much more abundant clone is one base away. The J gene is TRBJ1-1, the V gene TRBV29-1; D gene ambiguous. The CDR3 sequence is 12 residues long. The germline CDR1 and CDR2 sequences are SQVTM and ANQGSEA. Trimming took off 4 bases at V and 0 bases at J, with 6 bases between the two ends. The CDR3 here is CSVALLNTEAFF. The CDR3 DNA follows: TGCAGCGTTGCACTACTGAACACTGAAGCTTTCTTT.

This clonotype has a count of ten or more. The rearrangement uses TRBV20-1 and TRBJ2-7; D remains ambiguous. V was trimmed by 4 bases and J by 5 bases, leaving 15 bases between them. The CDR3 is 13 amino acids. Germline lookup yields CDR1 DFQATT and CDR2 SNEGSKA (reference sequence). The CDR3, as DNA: TGCAGTGCTACCGGGCCCGGCGTCGACGAGCAGTACTTC. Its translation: CSATGPGVDEQYF.

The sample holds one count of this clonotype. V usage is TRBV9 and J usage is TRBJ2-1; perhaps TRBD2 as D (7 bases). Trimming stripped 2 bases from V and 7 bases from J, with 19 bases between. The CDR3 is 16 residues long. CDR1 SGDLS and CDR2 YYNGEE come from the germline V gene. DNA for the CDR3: TGTGCCAGCAGCGTGTTATTCGGGGGGCGGACAAATGAGCAGTTCTTC. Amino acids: CASSVLFGGRTNEQFF. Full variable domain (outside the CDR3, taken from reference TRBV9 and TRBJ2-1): DSGVTQTPKHLITATGQRVTLRCSPRSGDLSVYWYQQSLDQGLQFLIQYYNGEERAKGNILERFSAQQFPDLHSELNLSSLELGDSALYFCASSVLFGGRTNEQFFGPGTRLTVL.

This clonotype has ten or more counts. In DNA, the CDR3 is TGTGCCAGCAGCTTATTATACAGGGAGGGGACCCAGTACTTC. It encodes CASSLLYREGTQYF. The gene calls are TRBV7-6 and TRBJ2-5; tentatively, D is TRBD2 (7 bases). CDR1 is SGHVS, CDR2 FNYEAQ, per germline. This CDR3 has 14 amino acids. V gave up 2 bases and J gave up 7 bases, with 14 bases separating them.

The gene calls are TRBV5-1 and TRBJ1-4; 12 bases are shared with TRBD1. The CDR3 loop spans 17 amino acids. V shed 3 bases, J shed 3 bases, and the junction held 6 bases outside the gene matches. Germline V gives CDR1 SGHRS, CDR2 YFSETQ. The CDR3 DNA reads TGCGCCAGCAGCTGGACCGGGACAGGGGGCGCTAATGAAAAACTGTTTTTT. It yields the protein CASSWTGTGGANEKLFF.

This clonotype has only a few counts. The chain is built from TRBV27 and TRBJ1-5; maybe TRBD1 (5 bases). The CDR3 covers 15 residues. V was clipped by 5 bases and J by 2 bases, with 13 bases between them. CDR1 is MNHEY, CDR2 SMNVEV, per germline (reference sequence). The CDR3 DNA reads TGTGCCAGCAGTCCCTCTCGGGGGGGCAATCAGCCCCAGCATTTT. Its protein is CASSPSRGGNQPQHF.

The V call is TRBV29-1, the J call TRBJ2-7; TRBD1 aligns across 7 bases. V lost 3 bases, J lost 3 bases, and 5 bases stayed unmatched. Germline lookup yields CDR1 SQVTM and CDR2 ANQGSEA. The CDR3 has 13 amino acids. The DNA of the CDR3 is TGCAGCGTTGAGACAGGGAGACTCTACGAGCAGTACTTC. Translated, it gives CSVETGRLYEQYF.

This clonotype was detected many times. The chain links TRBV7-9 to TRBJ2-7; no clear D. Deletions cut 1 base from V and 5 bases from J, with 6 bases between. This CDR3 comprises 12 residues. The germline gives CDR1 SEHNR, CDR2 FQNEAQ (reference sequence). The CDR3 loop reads CASSLVGDEQYF. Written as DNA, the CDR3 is TGTGCCAGCAGCTTAGTTGGGGACGAGCAGTACTTC.

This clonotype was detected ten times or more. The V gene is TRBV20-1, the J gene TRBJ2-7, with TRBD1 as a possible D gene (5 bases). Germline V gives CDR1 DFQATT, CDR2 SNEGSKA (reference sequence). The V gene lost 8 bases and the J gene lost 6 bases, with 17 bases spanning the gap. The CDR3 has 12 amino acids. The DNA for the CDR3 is TGCAGTCCCCTTGGGGCTATGGGCGAGCAGTACTTC. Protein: CSPLGAMGEQYF.

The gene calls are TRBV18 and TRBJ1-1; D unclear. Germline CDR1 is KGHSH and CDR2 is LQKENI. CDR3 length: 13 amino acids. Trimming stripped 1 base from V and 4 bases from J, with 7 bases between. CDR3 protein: CASSPRRTTEAFF. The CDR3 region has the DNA TGTGCCAGCTCACCACGTCGGACCACTGAAGCTTTCTTT.

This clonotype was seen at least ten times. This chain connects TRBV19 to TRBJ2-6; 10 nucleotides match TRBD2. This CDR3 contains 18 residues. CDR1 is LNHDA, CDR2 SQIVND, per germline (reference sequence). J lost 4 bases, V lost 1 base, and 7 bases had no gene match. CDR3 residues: CASSIGRGLATGANVLTF. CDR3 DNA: TGTGCCAGTAGTATAGGGCGGGGACTAGCGACCGGGGCCAACGTCCTGACTTTC. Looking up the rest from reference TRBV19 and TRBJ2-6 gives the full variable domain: DGGITQSPKYLFRKEGQNVTLSCEQNLNHDAMYWYRQDPGQGLRLIYYSQIVNDFQKGDIAEGYSVSREKKESFPLTVTSAQKNPTAFYLCASSIGRGLATGANVLTFGAGSRLTVL.

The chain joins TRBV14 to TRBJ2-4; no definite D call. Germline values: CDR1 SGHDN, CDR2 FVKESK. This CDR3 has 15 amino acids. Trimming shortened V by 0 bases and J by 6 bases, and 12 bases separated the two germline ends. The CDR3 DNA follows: TGTGCCAGCAGCCAAGAATCGGCAGGCACAAACATTCAGTACTTC. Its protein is CASSQESAGTNIQYF.

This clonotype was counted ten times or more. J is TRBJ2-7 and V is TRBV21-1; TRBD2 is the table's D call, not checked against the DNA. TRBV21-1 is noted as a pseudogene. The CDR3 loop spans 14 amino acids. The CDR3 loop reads CASSKEGSVYEQYF. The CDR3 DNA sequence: TGTGCCAGCAGCAAAGAAGGTAGCGTCTACGAGCAGTACTTC.

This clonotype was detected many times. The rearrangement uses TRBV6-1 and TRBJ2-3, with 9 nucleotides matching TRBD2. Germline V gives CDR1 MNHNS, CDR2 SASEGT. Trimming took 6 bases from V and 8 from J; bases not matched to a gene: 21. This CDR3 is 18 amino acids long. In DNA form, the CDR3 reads TGTGCCAGCAGCCCCTTCGTAGCGAGCGGGGGGCCCTCCGGTACGCAGTATTTT. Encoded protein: CASSPFVASGGPSGTQYF.

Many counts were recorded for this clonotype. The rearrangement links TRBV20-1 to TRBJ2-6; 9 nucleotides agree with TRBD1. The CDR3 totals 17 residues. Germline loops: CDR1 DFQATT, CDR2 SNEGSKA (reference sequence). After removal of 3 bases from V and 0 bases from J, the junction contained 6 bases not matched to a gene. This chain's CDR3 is CSASSGTGTSGANVLTF. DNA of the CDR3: TGCAGTGCTAGTTCCGGGACAGGGACCTCTGGGGCCAACGTCCTGACTTTC.

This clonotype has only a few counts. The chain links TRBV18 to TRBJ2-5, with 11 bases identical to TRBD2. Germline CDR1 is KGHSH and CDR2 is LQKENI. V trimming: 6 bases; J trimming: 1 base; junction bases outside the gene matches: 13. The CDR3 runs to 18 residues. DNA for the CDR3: TGTGCCAGCTCCAATCTAGCGGGGGGTCCTCCATCCCAAGAGACCCAGTACTTC. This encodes CASSNLAGGPPSQETQYF.

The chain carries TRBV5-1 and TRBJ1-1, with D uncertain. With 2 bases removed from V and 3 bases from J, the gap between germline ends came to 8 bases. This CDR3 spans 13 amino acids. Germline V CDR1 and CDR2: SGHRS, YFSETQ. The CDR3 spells CASSFGRDTEAFF. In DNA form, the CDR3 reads TGCGCCAGCAGCTTTGGGAGGGACACTGAAGCTTTCTTT.

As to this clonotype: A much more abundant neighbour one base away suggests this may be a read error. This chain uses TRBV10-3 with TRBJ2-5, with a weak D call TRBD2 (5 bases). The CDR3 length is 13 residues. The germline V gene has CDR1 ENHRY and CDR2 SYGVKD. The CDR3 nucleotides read TGTGCCTTCAGTGAGGGCAGAAAAGAGACCCAGTACTTC. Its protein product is CAFSEGRKETQYF.

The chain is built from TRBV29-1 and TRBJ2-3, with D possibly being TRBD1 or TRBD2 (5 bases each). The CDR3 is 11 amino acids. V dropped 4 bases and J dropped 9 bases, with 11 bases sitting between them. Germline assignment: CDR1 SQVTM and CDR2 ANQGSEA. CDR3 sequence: CSVGDRGTQYF. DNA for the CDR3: TGCAGCGTTGGGGACCGAGGGACGCAGTATTTT.